Listed below are T cell receptor beta chains from one sample, sequenced in a study of control samples from healthy donors and cancer patients. Measured with immunoSEQ multiplex PCR; TCRdb has only the in-frame clones, and not every one. The sample holds about 120,000 clones, about 87% seen once. The specimen was blood. These receptors came from a man aged 25 to 45 in good health. Each CDR3 is given with its conserved first and last residue. A D gene is named only where the DNA matches it firmly. The size of a clone is reported for some rows only, either as once, few or many, or as a class for expanded clones.

length: 15
size: NA
V: TRBV5-4
J: TRBJ2-3
D: TRBD2
CDR3: CASSFPSGGSDTQYF
DNA: TGTGCCAGCAGCTTTCCTAGCGGGGGATCAGATACGCAGTATTTT

length: 13
size: NA
V: TRBV28
J: TRBJ2-1
D: NA
CDR3: CASSSHTYNEQFF
DNA: TGTGCCAGCAGTTCCCACACGTACAATGAGCAGTTCTTC

length: 15
size: NA
V: TRBV19
J: TRBJ1-2
D: NA
CDR3: CASRRFGRGNYGYTF
DNA: TGTGCCAGTAGGCGATTCGGGCGGGGAAACTATGGCTACACCTTC

length: 13
size: NA
V: TRBV6-6
J: TRBJ1-2
D: NA
CDR3: CASSPLGGNGYTF
DNA: TGTGCCAGCAGTCCTCTTGGGGGAAACGGCTACACCTTC

length: 13
size: NA
V: TRBV4-1
J: TRBJ1-1
D: NA
CDR3: CASSHTGNTEAFF
DNA: TGCGCCAGCAGCCATACAGGGAACACTGAAGCTTTCTTT

length: 13
size: NA
V: TRBV11-2
J: TRBJ1-5
D: NA
CDR3: CASSLALNQPQHF
DNA: TGTGCCAGCAGCTTAGCTCTAAATCAGCCCCAGCATTTT

length: 15
size: few
V: TRBV27
J: TRBJ2-1
D: NA
CDR3: CASKGEGLPYNEQFF
DNA: TGTGCCAGCAAGGGTGAGGGGCTTCCCTACAATGAGCAGTTCTTC

length: 18
size: NA
V: TRBV5-1
J: TRBJ2-1
D: TRBD1
CDR3: CASTPNAHGTGGFNEQFF
DNA: TGCGCCAGCACCCCAAATGCACATGGGACAGGGGGTTTTAATGAGCAGTTCTTC

length: 11
size: NA
V: TRBV2
J: TRBJ2-1
D: NA
CDR3: CASSDGGGQFF
DNA: TGTGCCAGCAGTGACGGGGGTGGGCAGTTCTTC

length: 15
size: NA
V: TRBV24-1
J: TRBJ1-1
D: TRBD1
CDR3: CATSDAGTGGAIAFF
DNA: TGTGCCACCAGTGACGCCGGGACAGGGGGCGCGATAGCTTTCTTT

length: 15
size: NA
V: TRBV18
J: TRBJ2-2
D: TRBD1
CDR3: CASSQRTGDTGELFF
DNA: TGTGCCAGCTCACAAAGGACAGGCGACACCGGGGAGCTGTTTTTT

length: 16
size: NA
V: TRBV14
J: TRBJ1-6
D: NA
CDR3: CASSQDYDSPWSPLHF
DNA: TGTGCCAGCAGCCAAGATTATGACAGCCCTTGGTCACCCCTCCACTTT

length: 13
size: NA
V: TRBV6-1
J: TRBJ1-2
D: NA
CDR3: CASSEQGQLGYTF
DNA: TGTGCCAGCAGTGAACAAGGACAGCTTGGCTACACCTTC

length: 15
size: NA
V: TRBV11-3
J: TRBJ2-3
D: TRBD1
CDR3: CASSVTGISTDTQYF
DNA: TGTGCCAGCAGCGTGACAGGGATCAGCACAGATACGCAGTATTTT

length: 13
size: once
V: TRBV27
J: TRBJ2-5
D: NA
CDR3: CASSLDMGETQYF
DNA: TGTGCCAGCAGTTTAGACATGGGAGAGACCCAGTACTTC

length: 15
size: NA
V: TRBV2
J: TRBJ1-5
D: NA
CDR3: CASILEAADNQPQHF
DNA: TGTGCCAGCATTCTCGAGGCTGCAGACAATCAGCCCCAGCATTTT

length: 15
size: NA
V: TRBV7-9
J: TRBJ2-5
D: TRBD1
CDR3: CASSSNRGLKETQYF
DNA: TGTGCCAGCAGCTCAAACAGGGGATTGAAAGAGACCCAGTACTTC

length: 17
size: NA
V: TRBV11-2
J: TRBJ2-5
D: NA
CDR3: CASSSPDGDTYGETQYF
DNA: TGTGCCAGCAGTTCCCCGGACGGAGACACTTACGGAGAGACCCAGTACTTC

length: 23
size: NA
V: TRBV1
J: TRBJ2-2
D: NA
CDR3: CTSSQDCPPEGRRAGGYTGELFF
DNA: TGCACCAGCAGCCAGGATTGCCCCCCGGAAGGGAGGAGGGCGGGGGGGTACACCGGGGAGCTGTTTTTT

length: 16
size: NA
V: TRBV7-2
J: TRBJ1-6
D: TRBD1
CDR3: CASSFRGNGLNSPLHF
DNA: TGTGCCAGCAGCTTCAGGGGGAATGGCTTAAATTCACCCCTCCACTTT

length: 15
size: once
V: TRBV27
J: TRBJ2-2
D: NA
CDR3: CASTPGQGDTGELFF
DNA: TGTGCCAGCACCCCGGGGCAGGGTGACACCGGGGAGCTGTTTTTT

length: 17
size: once
V: TRBV10-3
J: TRBJ2-5
D: TRBD2
CDR3: CAISEPRTSGGQETQYF
DNA: TGTGCCATCAGTGAGCCGAGGACTAGCGGGGGCCAAGAGACCCAGTACTTC

length: 18
size: NA
V: TRBV19
J: TRBJ2-3
D: TRBD2
CDR3: CASSIDLLAGALTDTQYF
DNA: TGTGCCAGTAGTATAGATCTGTTAGCGGGGGCCCTCACAGATACGCAGTATTTT

length: 13
size: once
V: TRBV6-5
J: TRBJ2-2
D: NA
CDR3: CASRRRGTGELFF
DNA: TGTGCCAGCAGGAGGCGCGGGACCGGGGAGCTGTTTTTT

length: 15
size: NA
V: TRBV4-1
J: TRBJ2-2
D: NA
CDR3: CASSQGGDAAGELFF
DNA: TGCGCCAGCAGCCAGGGCGGAGACGCCGCCGGGGAGCTGTTTTTT

length: 16
size: NA
V: TRBV5-1
J: TRBJ2-7
D: TRBD1
CDR3: CASSLTGGLSSYEQYF
DNA: TGCGCCAGCAGCCTGACAGGGGGCCTCTCCTCCTACGAGCAGTACTTC

length: 14
size: once
V: TRBV20-1
J: TRBJ2-3
D: NA
CDR3: CSASVAGPTDTQYF
DNA: TGCAGTGCTAGTGTGGCGGGGCCCACAGATACGCAGTATTTT

length: 12
size: NA
V: TRBV15
J: TRBJ1-2
D: NA
CDR3: CATSRDSYGYTF
DNA: TGTGCCACCAGCAGAGACAGTTATGGCTACACCTTC

length: 10
size: NA
V: TRBV29-1
J: TRBJ1-1
D: NA
CDR3: CSVDNTEAFF
DNA: TGCAGCGTTGATAACACTGAAGCTTTCTTT

length: 23
size: NA
V: TRBV3-1/TRBV3-2
J: TRBJ2-2
D: TRBD2
CDR3: CASSPALFGLRKATSADTGELFF
DNA: TGTGCCAGCAGCCCGGCACTATTTGGACTTAGGAAGGCGACTAGCGCTGACACCGGGGAGCTGTTTTTT

length: 17
size: NA
V: TRBV4-1
J: TRBJ1-6
D: NA
CDR3: CASSQGGGGLYNSPLHF
DNA: TGCGCCAGCAGCCAAGGTGGGGGCGGATTGTATAATTCACCCCTCCACTTT

length: 15
size: NA
V: TRBV5-1
J: TRBJ1-5
D: NA
CDR3: CASSLDGMGQQPQHF
DNA: TGCGCCAGCAGCTTGGATGGTATGGGGCAGCAGCCCCAGCATTTT

length: 14
size: NA
V: TRBV24-1
J: TRBJ2-1
D: NA
CDR3: CATSDLLQNNEQFF
DNA: TGTGCCACCAGTGACCTTCTACAAAACAATGAGCAGTTCTTC

length: 14
size: NA
V: TRBV7-9
J: TRBJ2-1
D: TRBD1
CDR3: CASGNTGGSNEQFF
DNA: TGTGCCAGCGGAAATACAGGGGGAAGCAATGAGCAGTTCTTC

length: 16
size: NA
V: TRBV11-2
J: TRBJ1-6
D: TRBD1
CDR3: CASSVQPGGEFGPLHF
DNA: TGTGCCAGCAGCGTCCAGCCAGGGGGCGAATTCGGACCCCTCCACTTT

length: 13
size: NA
V: TRBV6-5
J: TRBJ1-1
D: TRBD1
CDR3: CASREEGAAEAFF
DNA: TGTGCCAGCAGAGAGGAGGGGGCCGCTGAAGCTTTCTTT

length: 19
size: NA
V: TRBV24-1
J: TRBJ1-5
D: TRBD1
CDR3: CATSDQGTENQGSNQPQHF
DNA: TGTGCCACCAGTGATCAAGGGACAGAAAACCAGGGGAGCAATCAGCCCCAGCATTTT

length: 15
size: NA
V: TRBV6-6
J: TRBJ2-7
D: NA
CDR3: CASSYSSRQGGEQYF
DNA: TGTGCCAGCAGTTACTCGAGCAGGCAGGGGGGAGAGCAGTACTTC

length: 15
size: NA
V: TRBV19
J: TRBJ1-1
D: TRBD1
CDR3: CASSFQTGGTTEAFF
DNA: TGTGCCAGTAGTTTCCAGACAGGGGGCACTACTGAAGCTTTCTTT

length: 16
size: NA
V: TRBV5-4
J: TRBJ2-2
D: NA
CDR3: CASSLPAAANTGELFF
DNA: TGTGCCAGCAGCTTGCCTGCGGCAGCGAACACCGGGGAGCTGTTTTTT

length: 12
size: NA
V: TRBV11-3
J: TRBJ1-2
D: NA
CDR3: CAAGQGTNGYTF
DNA: TGTGCCGCCGGCCAGGGGACTAATGGCTACACCTTC

length: 14
size: NA
V: TRBV24-1
J: TRBJ2-2
D: NA
CDR3: CATSDFRDAGELFF
DNA: TGTGCCACCAGTGATTTTAGGGATGCCGGGGAGCTGTTTTTT

length: 15
size: NA
V: TRBV2
J: TRBJ1-5
D: TRBD1
CDR3: CASSEGGDRGQPQHF
DNA: TGTGCCAGCAGTGAGGGGGGGGACAGGGGTCAGCCCCAGCATTTT

length: 13
size: NA
V: TRBV7-2
J: TRBJ1-1
D: TRBD1
CDR3: CASSPLDRREAFF
DNA: TGTGCCAGCAGCCCTCTGGACAGGAGAGAAGCTTTCTTT

length: 15
size: NA
V: TRBV5-4
J: TRBJ1-3
D: NA
CDR3: CASSRGEAGGNTIYF
DNA: TGTGCCAGCAGCCGCGGGGAGGCTGGAGGAAACACCATATATTTT

length: 14
size: once
V: TRBV27
J: TRBJ2-5
D: TRBD1
CDR3: CASSSRGGRETQYF
DNA: TGTGCCAGCAGTTCCAGAGGGGGCAGGGAGACCCAGTACTTC